This T cell receptor (beta chain) was captured by sequencing in a study of blood T cell repertoires in COVID-19. Two negative PCRs, clearance, or symptom resolution characterized the recovered Cohort 3 donors. Germline V lookup: CDR1 KGHSH, CDR2 LQKENI. This CDR3 is built from 15 residues. The V segment lost 4 bases and the J segment 4 bases; nucleotides outside the gene matches: 5. Clones were read by immunoSEQ multiplex PCR, and TCRdb kept only the in-frame ones, dropping some. The table has about 250,000 clones, more than 85% seen once. This chain uses TRBV18 with TRBJ1-4; 8 bases fit TRBD1. The TCR was taken from a woman aged 50 to 60 who had recovered from COVID-19. The sequenced sample was PBMCs or T cells enriched from blood (not recorded which). CDR3 region: CASSHGQGDNEKLFF. The CDR3 nucleotides are TGTGCCAGCTCACACGGACAGGGAGATAATGAAAAACTGTTTTTT.